This is a list of T cell receptor beta chains from one sample in a study of identifying expanded T cells in peripheral blood. Method: immunoSEQ multiplex PCR; TCRdb's copy keeps in-frame clones and lacks some. The table lists tens of thousands of clones, around 83% of them singletons. The sequencing sample was made of blood. These TCRs come from a person between 18 and 75 years old in good health. CDR3s include the opening cysteine and the closing phenylalanine or tryptophan. Each record gives: V gene, J gene, CDR3 protein.

TRBV13	TRBJ2-7	CASSSGLAVYEQYF
TRBV11-3	TRBJ2-3	CASSSRGGSDTQYF
TRBV6-5	TRBJ2-7	CASSLALAGDSYEQYF
TRBV18	TRBJ2-7	CASSPSTGREQYF
TRBV28	TRBJ2-5	CASSLSGRVETQYF
TRBV2	TRBJ1-4	CASSYLAGGEKLFF
TRBV19	TRBJ2-7	CASSIEGSSYEQYF
TRBV19	TRBJ2-1	CASSIPGTGWYNEQFF
TRBV4-2	TRBJ2-3	CASSQGPGTDTQYF
TRBV5-1	TRBJ2-3	CASSSSTDTQYF
TRBV18	TRBJ2-3	CASSPPSGGVGDTQYF
TRBV10-3	TRBJ2-1	CAISESSAPSTQFF
TRBV21-1	TRBJ2-7	CASSNPSGKDGYEQYF
TRBV28	TRBJ2-3	CASSWESLGDTQYF
TRBV11-2	TRBJ1-1	CASSVGHGRAFTEAFF
TRBV27	TRBJ1-1	CASSLFTGGWTEAFF
TRBV6-5	TRBJ1-5	CASSLDGGSNQPQHF
TRBV6-5	TRBJ1-2	CASSYSPGQNYGYTF
TRBV28	TRBJ2-7	CASIRGGGGSYEQYF
TRBV27	TRBJ2-1	CASSLNRGLAVKSSYNEQFF
TRBV13	TRBJ1-6	CASSQQGANLHSPLHF